This T cell receptor (beta chain) was obtained from a study of blood T cell repertoires in COVID-19. Patients from Seattle were sampled longitudinally, starting during active infection. Per germline, CDR1 SNHLY and CDR2 FYNNEI. The CDR3 has 13 amino acids. Trimming stripped 6 bases from V and 3 bases from J, with 11 bases between. Data came from immunoSEQ multiplex PCR; TCRdb stores just in-frame clones and leaves some out. Found here are 100,000 to 150,000 clones, 92% of them singletons; the top ten hold around 1.9%. The receptor's source is a man aged 45-60 years with COVID-19, enrolled during active disease. Material: peripheral blood. The chain links TRBV2 to TRBJ1-2, with D perhaps TRBD1 (6 bases). The DNA for the CDR3 is TGTGCCAGCAGGCTGACAGGTCACTATGGCTACACCTTC. It encodes CASRLTGHYGYTF.